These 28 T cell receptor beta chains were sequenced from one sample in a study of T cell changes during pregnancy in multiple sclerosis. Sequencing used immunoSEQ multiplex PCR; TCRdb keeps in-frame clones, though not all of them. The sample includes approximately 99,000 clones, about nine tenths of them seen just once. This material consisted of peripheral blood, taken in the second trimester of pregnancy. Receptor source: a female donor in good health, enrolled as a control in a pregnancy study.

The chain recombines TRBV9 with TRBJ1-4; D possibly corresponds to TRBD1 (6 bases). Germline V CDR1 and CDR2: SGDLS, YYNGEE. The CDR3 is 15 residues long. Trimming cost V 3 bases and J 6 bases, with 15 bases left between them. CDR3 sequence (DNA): TGTGCCAGCAGCGACCGGGACATAGGGGATGAAAAACTGTTTTTT. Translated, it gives CASSDRDIGDEKLFF.

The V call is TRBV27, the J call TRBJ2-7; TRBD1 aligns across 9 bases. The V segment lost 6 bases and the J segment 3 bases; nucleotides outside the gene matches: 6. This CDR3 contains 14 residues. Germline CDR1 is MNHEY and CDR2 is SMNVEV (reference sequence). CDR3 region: CASSPGTGNYEQYF. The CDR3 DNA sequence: TGTGCCAGCAGCCCTGGGACAGGGAACTACGAGCAGTACTTC.

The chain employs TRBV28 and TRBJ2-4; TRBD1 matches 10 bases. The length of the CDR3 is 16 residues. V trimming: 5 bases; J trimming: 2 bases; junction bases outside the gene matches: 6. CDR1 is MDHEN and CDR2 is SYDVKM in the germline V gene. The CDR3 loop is CASSRDRGGSKNIQYF. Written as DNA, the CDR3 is TGTGCCAGCAGTCGGGACAGGGGTGGGTCCAAAAACATTCAGTACTTC.

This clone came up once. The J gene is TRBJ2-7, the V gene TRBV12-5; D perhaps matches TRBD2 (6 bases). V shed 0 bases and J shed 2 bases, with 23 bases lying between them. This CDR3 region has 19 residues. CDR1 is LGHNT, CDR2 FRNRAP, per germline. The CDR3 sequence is CASGLVILGGERGTYEQYF. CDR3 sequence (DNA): TGTGCTAGTGGTTTGGTGATACTGGGGGGAGAAAGGGGAACCTACGAGCAGTACTTC.

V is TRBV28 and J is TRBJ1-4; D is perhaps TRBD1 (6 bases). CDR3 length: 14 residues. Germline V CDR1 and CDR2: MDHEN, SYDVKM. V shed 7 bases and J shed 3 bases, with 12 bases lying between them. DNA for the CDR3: TGTGCCAGCAATCAGGGGAGTCCTAATGAAAAACTGTTTTTT. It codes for CASNQGSPNEKLFF.

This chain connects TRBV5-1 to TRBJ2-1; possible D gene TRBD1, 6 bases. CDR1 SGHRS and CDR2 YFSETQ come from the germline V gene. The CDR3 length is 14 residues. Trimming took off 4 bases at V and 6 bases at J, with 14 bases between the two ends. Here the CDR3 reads CASSPEQGSNEQFF. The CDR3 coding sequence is TGCGCCAGCAGCCCAGAACAGGGTTCCAATGAGCAGTTCTTC.

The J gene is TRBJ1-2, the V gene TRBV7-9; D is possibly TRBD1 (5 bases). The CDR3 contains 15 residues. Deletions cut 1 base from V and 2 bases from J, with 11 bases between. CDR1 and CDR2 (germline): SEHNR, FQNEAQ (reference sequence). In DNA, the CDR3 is TGTGCCAGCAGCTTAGTAGGCAGGGCAAACTATGGCTACACCTTC. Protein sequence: CASSLVGRANYGYTF.

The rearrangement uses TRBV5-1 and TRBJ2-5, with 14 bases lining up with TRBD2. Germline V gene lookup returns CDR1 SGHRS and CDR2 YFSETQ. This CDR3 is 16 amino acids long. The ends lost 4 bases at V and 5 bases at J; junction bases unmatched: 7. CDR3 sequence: CASSPQTSGRVETQYF. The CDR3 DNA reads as TGCGCCAGCAGCCCGCAGACTAGCGGGAGGGTGGAGACCCAGTACTTC.

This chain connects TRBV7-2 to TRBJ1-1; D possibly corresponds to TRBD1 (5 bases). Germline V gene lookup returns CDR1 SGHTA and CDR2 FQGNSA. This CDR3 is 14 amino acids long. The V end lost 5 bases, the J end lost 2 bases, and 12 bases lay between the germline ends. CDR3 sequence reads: CASSRGRGNTEAFF. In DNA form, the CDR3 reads TGTGCCAGCAGCCGAGGGAGGGGAAACACTGAAGCTTTCTTT.

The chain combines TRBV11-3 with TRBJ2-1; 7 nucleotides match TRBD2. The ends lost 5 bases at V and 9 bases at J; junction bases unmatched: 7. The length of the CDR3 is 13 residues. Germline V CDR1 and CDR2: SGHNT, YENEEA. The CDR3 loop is CASSKRTGGEQFF. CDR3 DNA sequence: TGTGCCAGCAGCAAACGGACGGGGGGTGAGCAGTTCTTC.

The CDR3 loop reads CASSLQGYEQYF. The CDR3, as DNA: TGTGCCAGCAGCTTACAGGGCTACGAGCAGTACTTC. V and J are TRBV7-9 and TRBJ2-7; maybe TRBD1 (5 bases). CDR3 length: 12 residues. Trimming pared 2 bases from V and 3 bases from J, leaving 5 bases between. Germline CDR1 reads SEHNR; CDR2 reads FQNEAQ (reference sequence).

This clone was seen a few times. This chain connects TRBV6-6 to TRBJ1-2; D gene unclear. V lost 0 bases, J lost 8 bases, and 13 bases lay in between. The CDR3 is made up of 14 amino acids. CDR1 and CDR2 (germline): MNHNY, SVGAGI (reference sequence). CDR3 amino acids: CASSYSTSAAGYTF. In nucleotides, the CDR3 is TGTGCCAGCAGTTACTCGACTTCAGCTGCGGGCTACACCTTC.

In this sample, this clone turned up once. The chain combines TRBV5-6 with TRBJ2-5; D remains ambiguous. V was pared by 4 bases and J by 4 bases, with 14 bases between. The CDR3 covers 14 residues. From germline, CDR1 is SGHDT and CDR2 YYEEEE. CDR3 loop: CASSPRPTIETQYF. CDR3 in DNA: TGTGCCAGCAGCCCTCGTCCCACAATAGAGACCCAGTACTTC.

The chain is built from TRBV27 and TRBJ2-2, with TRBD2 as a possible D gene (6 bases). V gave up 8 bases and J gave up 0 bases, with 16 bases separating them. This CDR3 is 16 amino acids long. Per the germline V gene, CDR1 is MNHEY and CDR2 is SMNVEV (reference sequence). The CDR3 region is CASRRGRIANTGELFF. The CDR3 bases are TGTGCCAGCCGGCGGGGACGTATCGCGAACACCGGGGAGCTGTTTTTT.

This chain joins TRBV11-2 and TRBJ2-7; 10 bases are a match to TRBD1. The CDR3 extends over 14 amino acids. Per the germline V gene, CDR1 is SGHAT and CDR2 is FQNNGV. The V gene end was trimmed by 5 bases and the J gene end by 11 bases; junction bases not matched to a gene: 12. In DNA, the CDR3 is TGTGCCAGCAGCGCCGGGACAGGGGCCTTGGGGGAGTACTTC. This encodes CASSAGTGALGEYF.

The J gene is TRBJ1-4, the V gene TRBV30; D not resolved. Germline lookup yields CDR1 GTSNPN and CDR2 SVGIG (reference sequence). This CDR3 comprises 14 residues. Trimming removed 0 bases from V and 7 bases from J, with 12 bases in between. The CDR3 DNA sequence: TGTGCCTGGAGTGTACGGAGGGATGGTGAAAAACTGTTTTTT. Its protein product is CAWSVRRDGEKLFF.

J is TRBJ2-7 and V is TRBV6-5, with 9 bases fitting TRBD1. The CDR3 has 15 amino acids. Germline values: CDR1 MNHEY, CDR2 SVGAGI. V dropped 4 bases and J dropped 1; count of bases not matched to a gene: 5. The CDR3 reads CASSSTGTGSYEQYF. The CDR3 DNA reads TGTGCCAGCAGTTCCACCGGGACAGGGTCCTACGAGCAGTACTTC.

This CDR3 is CASSPWTSGPTGELFF. CDR3 bases: TGTGCCAGCAGCCCTTGGACTAGCGGGCCCACCGGGGAGCTGTTTTTT. The chain carries TRBV14 and TRBJ2-2; 11 nucleotides match TRBD2. CDR1 SGHDN and CDR2 FVKESK come from the germline V gene. The length of the CDR3 is 16 residues. The junction had 5 bases not matched to a gene; V was cut back by 4 bases and J by 4 bases.

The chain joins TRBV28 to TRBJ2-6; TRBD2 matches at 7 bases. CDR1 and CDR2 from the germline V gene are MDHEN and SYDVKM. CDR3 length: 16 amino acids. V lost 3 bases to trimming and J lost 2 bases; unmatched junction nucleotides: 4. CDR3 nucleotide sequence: TGTGCCAGCAGTTTGGGAGGGGTGGCTGGGGCCAACGTCCTGACTTTC. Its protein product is CASSLGGVAGANVLTF.

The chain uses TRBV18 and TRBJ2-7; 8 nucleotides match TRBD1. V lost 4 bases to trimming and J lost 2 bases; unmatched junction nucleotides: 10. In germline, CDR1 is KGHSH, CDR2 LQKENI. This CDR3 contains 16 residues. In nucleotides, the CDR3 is TGTGCCAGCTCACAGCTACCACAGGGGGACACCTACGAGCAGTACTTC. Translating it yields CASSQLPQGDTYEQYF. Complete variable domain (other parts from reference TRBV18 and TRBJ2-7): NAGVMQNPRHLVRRRGQEARLRCSPMKGHSHVYWYRQLPEEGLKFMVYLQKENIIDESGMPKERFSAEFPKEGPSILRIQQVVRGDSAAYFCASSQLPQGDTYEQYFGPGTRLTVT.

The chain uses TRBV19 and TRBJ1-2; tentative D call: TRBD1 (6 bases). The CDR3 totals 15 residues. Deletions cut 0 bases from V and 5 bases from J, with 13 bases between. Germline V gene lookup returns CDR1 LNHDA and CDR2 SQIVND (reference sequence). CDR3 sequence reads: CASSIDFDRRYGYTF. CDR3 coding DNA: TGTGCCAGTAGTATAGATTTTGACAGGAGGTATGGCTACACCTTC.

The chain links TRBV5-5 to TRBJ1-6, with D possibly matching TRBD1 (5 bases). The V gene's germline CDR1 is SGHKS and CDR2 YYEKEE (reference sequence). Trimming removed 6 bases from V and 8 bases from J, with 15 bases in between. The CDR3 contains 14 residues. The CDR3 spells CASNDQGNYSPLHF. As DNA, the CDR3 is TGTGCCAGCAACGATCAGGGAAATTATTCACCCCTCCACTTT.

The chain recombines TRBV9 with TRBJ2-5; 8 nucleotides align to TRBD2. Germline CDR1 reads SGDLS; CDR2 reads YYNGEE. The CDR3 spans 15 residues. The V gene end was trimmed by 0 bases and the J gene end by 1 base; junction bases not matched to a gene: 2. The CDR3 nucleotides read TGTGCCAGCAGCGTAGCCAGCGGGAGCCAAGAGACCCAGTACTTC. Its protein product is CASSVASGSQETQYF.

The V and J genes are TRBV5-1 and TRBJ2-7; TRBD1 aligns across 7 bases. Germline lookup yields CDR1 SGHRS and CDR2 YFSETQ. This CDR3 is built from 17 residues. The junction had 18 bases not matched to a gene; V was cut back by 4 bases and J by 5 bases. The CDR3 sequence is CASSLNSPGQFFHEQYF. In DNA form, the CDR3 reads TGCGCCAGCAGCCTCAACTCTCCGGGACAGTTTTTCCACGAGCAGTACTTC.

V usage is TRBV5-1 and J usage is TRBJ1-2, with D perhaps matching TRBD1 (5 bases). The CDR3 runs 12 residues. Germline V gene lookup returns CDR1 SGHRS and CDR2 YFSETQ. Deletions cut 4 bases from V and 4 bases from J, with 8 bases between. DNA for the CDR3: TGCGCCAGCAGCAGGAGGGGCTATGGCTACACCTTC. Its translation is CASSRRGYGYTF.

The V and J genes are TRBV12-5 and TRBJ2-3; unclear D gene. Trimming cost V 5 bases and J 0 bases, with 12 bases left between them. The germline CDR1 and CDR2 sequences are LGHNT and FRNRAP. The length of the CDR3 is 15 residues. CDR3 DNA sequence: TGTGCTAGTGGTCCCGGTCGGTCGAGCACAGATACGCAGTATTTT. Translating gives CASGPGRSSTDTQYF.

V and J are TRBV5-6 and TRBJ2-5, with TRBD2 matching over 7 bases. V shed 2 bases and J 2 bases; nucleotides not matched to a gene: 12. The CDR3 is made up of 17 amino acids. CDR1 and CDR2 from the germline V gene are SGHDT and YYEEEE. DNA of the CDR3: TGTGCCAGCAGCTTCGGTCTCGCGGGGGTTCCTCAAGAGACCCAGTACTTC. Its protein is CASSFGLAGVPQETQYF.

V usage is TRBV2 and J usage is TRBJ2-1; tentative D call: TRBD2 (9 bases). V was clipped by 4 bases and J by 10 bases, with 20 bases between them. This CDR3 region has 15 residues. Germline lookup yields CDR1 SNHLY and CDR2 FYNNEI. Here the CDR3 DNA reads TGTGCCAGCAGTGTAGGTAGCGGGAGACAGGGGGAGCAGTTCTTC. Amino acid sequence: CASSVGSGRQGEQFF. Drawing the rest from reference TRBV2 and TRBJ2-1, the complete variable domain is EPEVTQTPSHQVTQMGQEVILRCVPISNHLYFYWYRQILGQKVEFLVSFYNNEISEKSEIFDDQFSVERPDGSNFTLKIRSTKLEDSAMYFCASSVGSGRQGEQFFGPGTRLTVL.